This T cell receptor beta chain stems from a study of identical twins. The germline CDR1 and CDR2 sequences are MGHRA and YSYEKL. The CDR3 is made up of 13 amino acids. V was clipped by 5 bases and J by 1 base, with 9 bases between them. Each cDNA held unique molecular identifiers, and template switching gave it a universal primer site. One entry per CDR3 protein results from TCRdb running MiXCR on the 5' RACE reads. Among 200,000 to 250,000 distinct CDR3 sequences listed, around 8.1% were seen once. This clonotype turned up a few times. These data also featured in a second study, about yellow fever vaccine responses in identical twins.

The source is a woman under 30 in good health. The specimen sequenced was memory (CD45RO+) T cells sorted from blood. V gene TRBV4-1 combines with J gene TRBJ2-7; D is unresolved. The CDR3 protein is CASSEGVSYEQYF. The DNA of the CDR3 is TGCGCCAGCAGCGAAGGAGTGTCCTACGAGCAGTACTTC.